Listed here are 16 T cell receptor beta chains from one sample, sequenced in a study of blood T cell repertoires in COVID-19. Sequencing was performed with immunoSEQ multiplex PCR; in TCRdb, only in-frame clones are kept and a portion is missing. The sample lists a few hundred thousand clones, almost 90% occurring once. The specimen sequenced was PBMCs or T cells enriched from blood (not recorded which). These receptors came from a woman in her twenties or thirties who had been exposed to COVID-19.

The chain links TRBV2 to TRBJ1-4; D gene ambiguous. The V gene lost 7 bases and the J gene lost 3 bases, with 12 bases spanning the gap. The CDR3 has 14 amino acids. Germline CDR1 SNHLY, CDR2 FYNNEI. For the CDR3, the DNA is TGTGCCAGCAAGCCTCGGGGTTCTAATGAAAAACTGTTTTTT. Amino acids: CASKPRGSNEKLFF.

The gene calls are TRBV9 and TRBJ2-3, with 8 bases lining up with TRBD2. With 0 bases clipped from V and 0 bases from J, the junction kept 3 bases outside the gene matches. Germline V gene lookup returns CDR1 SGDLS and CDR2 YYNGEE. The CDR3 sequence is 16 residues long. The CDR3 bases are TGTGCCAGCAGCGTAGTAGCGGGGCCTAGCACAGATACGCAGTATTTT. Protein: CASSVVAGPSTDTQYF. Full variable domain (remainder filled in from reference TRBV9 and TRBJ2-3): DSGVTQTPKHLITATGQRVTLRCSPRSGDLSVYWYQQSLDQGLQFLIQYYNGEERAKGNILERFSAQQFPDLHSELNLSSLELGDSALYFCASSVVAGPSTDTQYFGPGTRLTVL.

This chain connects TRBV28 to TRBJ2-5; D possibly corresponds to TRBD2 (5 bases). The CDR3 is 13 amino acids. V lost 3 bases and J 5 bases, leaving 10 bases between the germline ends. CDR1 is MDHEN, CDR2 SYDVKM, per germline. For the CDR3, the DNA is TGTGCCAGCAGTTTGATCCCGGGGGAGACCCAGTACTTC. This translates into CASSLIPGETQYF.

In nucleotides, the CDR3 is TGTGCCAGCAGTGGTGGGACAGGGAAACCCTACGAGCAGTACTTC. Protein: CASSGGTGKPYEQYF. This rearrangement joins TRBV2 to TRBJ2-7; 9 bases fit TRBD1. Germline V CDR1 and CDR2: SNHLY, FYNNEI. V shed 4 bases, J shed 2 bases, and the junction held 6 bases outside the gene matches. This CDR3 comprises 15 residues.

This chain connects TRBV9 to TRBJ2-3; 8 positions agree with TRBD2. CDR1 is SGDLS and CDR2 is YYNGEE in the germline V gene. The CDR3 is 17 residues long. V lost 4 bases to trimming and J lost 2 bases; unmatched junction nucleotides: 12. This CDR3 reads CASSTKTGTSFTDTQYF. CDR3 coding DNA: TGTGCCAGCAGCACCAAAACCGGGACTAGTTTCACAGATACGCAGTATTTT.

V usage is TRBV4-1 and J usage is TRBJ2-7, with D hard to call. The CDR3 extends over 14 amino acids. V lost 1 base, J lost 5 bases, and 12 bases lay in between. Looked up from germline, CDR1 is MGHRA and CDR2 is YSYEKL. As DNA, the CDR3 is TGCGCCAGCAGCCAAGCTCTAGAATCGGACGAGCAGTACTTC. It yields the protein CASSQALESDEQYF.

V gene TRBV12-5 combines with J gene TRBJ2-5; 13 positions agree with TRBD2. In germline, CDR1 is LGHNT, CDR2 FRNRAP. The V and J ends lost 1 base and 5 bases, in that order; junction bases with no gene match: 10. The length of the CDR3 is 18 residues. Written as DNA, the CDR3 is TGTGCTAGTGGTTTGGCGACTACTAGCGGGAGGGCCAAGGAGACCCAGTACTTC. This translates into CASGLATTSGRAKETQYF.

The rearrangement uses TRBV28 and TRBJ2-4; 7 positions agree with TRBD2. The CDR3 sequence is 13 residues long. CDR1 is MDHEN and CDR2 is SYDVKM in the germline V gene. V lost 5 bases, J lost 8 bases, and 6 bases stayed unmatched. The CDR3 DNA reads as TGTGCCAGCAGTCCGGCCCGGGGGGACATTCAGTACTTC. Translating it yields CASSPARGDIQYF.

The rearrangement uses TRBV10-3 and TRBJ1-2; 7 nucleotides agree with TRBD1. CDR3 length: 13 residues. The V gene end was trimmed by 11 bases and the J gene end by 2 bases; junction bases not matched to a gene: 8. The germline gives CDR1 ENHRY, CDR2 SYGVKD. The CDR3 sequence: CAARTGENYGYTF. CDR3 DNA sequence: TGTGCCGCCCGGACAGGAGAAAACTATGGCTACACCTTC.

This chain uses TRBV7-2 with TRBJ1-4, with 11 positions matching TRBD1. CDR1 and CDR2 from the germline V gene are SGHTA and FQGNSA. The length of the CDR3 is 21 residues. J was trimmed by 0 bases and V by 0 bases; bases with no gene match: 12. This CDR3 reads CASSLAYRTGGHDTTNEKLFF. CDR3 bases: TGTGCCAGCAGCTTAGCCTACCGGACAGGGGGCCATGACACAACTAATGAAAAACTGTTTTTT.

The chain recombines TRBV28 with TRBJ1-1, with a possible D match to TRBD1 (5 bases). The CDR3 is 15 amino acids. The germline V gene encodes CDR1 MDHEN and CDR2 SYDVKM. V was pared by 2 bases and J by 13 bases, with 23 bases between. This CDR3 reads CASSLPPQDSPGVFF. The CDR3 bases are TGTGCCAGCAGTTTACCCCCCCAGGATAGTCCGGGGGTTTTCTTT.

This chain links TRBV6-5 with TRBJ2-7; 13 bases fit TRBD2. Germline CDR1 is MNHEY and CDR2 is SVGAGI. This CDR3 spans 14 amino acids. Trimming took 5 bases from V and 7 from J; bases not matched to a gene: 5. The CDR3, as DNA: TGTGCCAGCAGTACTAGCGGGAGGGTAGGGGAGCAGTACTTC. It encodes CASSTSGRVGEQYF.

The genes are TRBV19 and TRBJ1-4; D call uncertain. Germline CDR1 and CDR2: LNHDA and SQIVND (reference sequence). The CDR3 length is 15 residues. Trimming removed 5 bases from V and 10 bases from J, with 20 bases in between. DNA of the CDR3: TGTGCCAGTAGTCCCCCCCGGTCGGGTGCGGTAAAACTGTTTTTT. Translating it yields CASSPPRSGAVKLFF.

V gene TRBV5-1 combines with J gene TRBJ2-7, with D perhaps TRBD2 (6 bases). Trimming cost V 0 bases and J 7 bases, with 8 bases left between them. CDR3 size: 12 residues. The germline V gene has CDR1 SGHRS and CDR2 YFSETQ. CDR3 loop: CASSLEAGEQYF. The CDR3 region has the DNA TGCGCCAGCAGCTTGGAGGCGGGGGAGCAGTACTTC.

This rearrangement joins TRBV19 to TRBJ1-5; D unclear. The V end was cut by 7 bases, the J end by 2 bases, with 15 bases between. The V gene's germline CDR1 is LNHDA and CDR2 SQIVND (reference sequence). This CDR3 comprises 15 residues. CDR3 sequence (DNA): TGTGCCAGTACCCCCCGGGGTCAGGGCAATCAGCCCCAGCATTTT. It translates to CASTPRGQGNQPQHF.

The chain couples TRBV10-3 to TRBJ2-3, with a possible D match to TRBD2 (5 bases). The CDR3 runs to 14 residues. Trimming pared 6 bases from V and 5 bases from J, leaving 15 bases between. Germline V gene lookup returns CDR1 ENHRY and CDR2 SYGVKD. The CDR3 sequence is CAIRGIAGGDTQYF. The CDR3 DNA follows: TGTGCCATCAGAGGGATCGCCGGAGGAGATACGCAGTATTTT.